The rows below give T cell receptor beta chains drawn from one sample of a study of blood T cell repertoires in COVID-19. Sequencing used immunoSEQ multiplex PCR; TCRdb keeps in-frame clones, though not all of them. The data contain approximately 53,000 clones, roughly nine tenths of them singletons. The sequencing sample was made of peripheral blood. These receptors came from a human donor in a cohort sampled during active COVID-19. Both conserved end residues are part of each CDR3. A D gene is named only where the DNA matches it firmly. Clone size, where shown, is once, few, many, or a class for clones that have expanded.

>TRBJ2-1|-|TRBV5-1|-
CASSGEAGSYNEQFF
TGCGCCAGCAGCGGGGAAGCGGGCTCCTACAATGAGCAGTTCTTC
>TRBJ1-1|-|TRBV5-5|-
CASSPWTRDTEAFF
TGTGCCAGCAGCCCTTGGACACGCGACACTGAAGCTTTCTTT
>TRBJ1-5|-|TRBV24-1|-
CATSDRGGYSNQPQHF
TGTGCCACCAGTGATAGGGGAGGGTATAGCAATCAGCCCCAGCATTTT
>TRBJ2-1|TRBD2|TRBV20-1|-
CSASPRVASGYNEQFF
TGCAGTGCTAGTCCCCGGGTGGCTAGCGGCTACAATGAGCAGTTCTTC
>TRBJ1-2|TRBD1|TRBV28|-
CASSRGQGAQPF
TGTGCCAGCAGTCGCGGACAGGGGGCGCAGCCCTTC
>TRBJ1-4|TRBD1|TRBV6-1|-
CASRELRGQGTEKLFF
TGTGCCAGCAGGGAACTTCGGGGACAGGGTACTGAAAAACTGTTTTTT
>TRBJ2-7|-|TRBV20-1|once
CSASHNRGGYEQYF
TGCAGTGCTAGTCATAACAGGGGGGGCTACGAGCAGTACTTC
>TRBJ2-2|TRBD2|TRBV4-3|-
CASSHSTSGRPRTGELFF
TGCGCCAGCAGCCATTCGACTAGCGGGAGGCCGAGGACCGGGGAGCTGTTTTTT
>TRBJ2-7|-|TRBV10-2|-
CASSVGTRSYEQYF
TGCGCCAGCAGTGTTGGGACACGCTCCTACGAGCAGTACTTC
>TRBJ2-3|TRBD2|TRBV6-2/TRBV6-3|-
CASSSGSGGTHRKDTQYF
TGTGCCAGCAGTTCCGGGAGCGGGGGGACGCACCGCAAAGATACGCAGTATTTT
>TRBJ1-5|TRBD1|TRBV24-1|-
CATKGQGVFQPQHF
TGTGCCACCAAGGGACAGGGTGTGTTTCAGCCCCAGCATTTT
>TRBJ2-1|TRBD2|TRBV5-1|-
CASSPGLAGTQLINEQFF
TGCGCCAGCAGCCCGGGACTAGCGGGGACCCAACTAATCAATGAGCAGTTCTTC
>TRBJ2-3|-|TRBV7-8|-
CATDDRDFNTDTQYF
TGTGCCACCGACGACCGGGACTTCAATACAGATACGCAGTATTTT
>TRBJ2-5|TRBD1|TRBV18|-
CASSTGQGARVTQYF
TGTGCCAGCTCAACGGGACAGGGGGCGAGGGTGACCCAGTACTTC
>TRBJ2-1|-|TRBV4-2|-
CASSQGFSASEFNEQFF
TGTGCCAGCAGCCAAGGTTTCTCGGCTAGCGAGTTCAATGAGCAGTTCTTC
>TRBJ1-2|-|TRBV24-1|-
CATSTGRGYGYTF
TGTGCCACCAGTACAGGAAGGGGCTATGGCTACACCTTC
>TRBJ1-2|-|TRBV30|-
CAWRSGRTGGYTF
TGTGCCTGGAGATCCGGACGGACGGGAGGCTACACCTTC
>TRBJ2-5|-|TRBV3-1/TRBV3-2|once
CASSQATAGWETQYF
TGTGCCAGCAGCCAAGCGACTGCAGGGTGGGAGACCCAGTACTTC
>TRBJ2-7|-|TRBV6-1|-
CASSEANYKGEQYF
TGTGCCAGCAGTGAAGCTAACTACAAAGGCGAGCAGTACTTC
>TRBJ2-7|-|TRBV29-1|-
CSAEGQGTYEQYF
TGCAGCGCCGAGGGGCAGGGGACCTACGAGCAGTACTTC